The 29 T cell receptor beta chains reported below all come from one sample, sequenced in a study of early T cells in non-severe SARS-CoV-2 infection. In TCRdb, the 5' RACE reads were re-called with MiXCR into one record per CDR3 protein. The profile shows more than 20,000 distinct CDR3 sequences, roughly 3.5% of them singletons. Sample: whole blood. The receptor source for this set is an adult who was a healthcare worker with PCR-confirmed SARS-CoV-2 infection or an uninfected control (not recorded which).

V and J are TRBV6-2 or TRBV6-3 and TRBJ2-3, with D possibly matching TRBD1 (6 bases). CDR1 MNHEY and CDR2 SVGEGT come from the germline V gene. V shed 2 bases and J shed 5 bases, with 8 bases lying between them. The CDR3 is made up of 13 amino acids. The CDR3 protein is CASSYQGGDTQYF. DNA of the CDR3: TGTGCCAGCAGTTACCAAGGGGGAGATACGCAGTATTTT.

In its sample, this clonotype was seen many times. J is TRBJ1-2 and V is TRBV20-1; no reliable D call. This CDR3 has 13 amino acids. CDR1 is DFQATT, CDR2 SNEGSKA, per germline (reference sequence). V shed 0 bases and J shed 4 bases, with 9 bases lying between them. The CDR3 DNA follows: TGCAGTGCTAGAGATCTCGCAGCCTATGGCTACACCTTC. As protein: CSARDLAAYGYTF.

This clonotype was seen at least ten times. The CDR3 reads CASSLALRETQYF. The CDR3 DNA is TGTGCCAGCAGCTTAGCGTTAAGAGAGACCCAGTACTTC. The V gene is TRBV7-2, the J gene TRBJ2-5; D uncertain. Trimming took 0 bases from V and 4 from J, leaving 6 bases between them. This CDR3 has 13 residues. Germline CDR1 SGHTA, CDR2 FQGNSA. Using reference TRBV7-2 and TRBJ2-5 for the parts outside the CDR3, the full variable domain is GAGVSQSPSNKVTEKGKDVELRCDPISGHTALYWYRQSLGQGLEFLIYFQGNSAPDKSGLPSDRFSAERTGGSVSTLTIQRTQQEDSAVYLCASSLALRETQYFGPGTRLLVL.

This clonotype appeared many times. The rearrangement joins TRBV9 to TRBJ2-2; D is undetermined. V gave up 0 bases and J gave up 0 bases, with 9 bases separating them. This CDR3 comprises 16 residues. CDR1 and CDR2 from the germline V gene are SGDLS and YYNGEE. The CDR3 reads CASSVEAISNTGELFF. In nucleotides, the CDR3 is TGTGCCAGCAGCGTAGAGGCGATATCGAACACCGGGGAGCTGTTTTTT.

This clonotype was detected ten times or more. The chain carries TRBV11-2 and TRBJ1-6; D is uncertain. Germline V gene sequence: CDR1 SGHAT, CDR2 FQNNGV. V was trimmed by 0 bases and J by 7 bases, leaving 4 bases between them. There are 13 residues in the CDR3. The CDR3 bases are TGTGCCAGCAGCTTAGATCCGAATTCACCCCTCCACTTT. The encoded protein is CASSLDPNSPLHF.

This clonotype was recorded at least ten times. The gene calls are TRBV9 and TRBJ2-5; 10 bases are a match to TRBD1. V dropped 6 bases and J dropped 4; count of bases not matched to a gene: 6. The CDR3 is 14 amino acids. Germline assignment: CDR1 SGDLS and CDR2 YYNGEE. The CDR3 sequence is CASTTGQGRETQYF. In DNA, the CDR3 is TGTGCCAGCACCACGGGACAGGGGAGAGAGACCCAGTACTTC. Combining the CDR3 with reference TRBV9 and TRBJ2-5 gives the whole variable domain DSGVTQTPKHLITATGQRVTLRCSPRSGDLSVYWYQQSLDQGLQFLIQYYNGEERAKGNILERFSAQQFPDLHSELNLSSLELGDSALYFCASTTGQGRETQYFGPGTRLLVL.

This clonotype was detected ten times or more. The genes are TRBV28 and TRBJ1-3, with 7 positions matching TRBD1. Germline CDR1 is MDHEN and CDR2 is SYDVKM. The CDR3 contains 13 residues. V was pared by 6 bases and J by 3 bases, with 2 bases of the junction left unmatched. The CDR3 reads CASSYRGGNTIYF. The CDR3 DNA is TGTGCCAGCAGCTACAGGGGTGGAAACACCATATATTTT.

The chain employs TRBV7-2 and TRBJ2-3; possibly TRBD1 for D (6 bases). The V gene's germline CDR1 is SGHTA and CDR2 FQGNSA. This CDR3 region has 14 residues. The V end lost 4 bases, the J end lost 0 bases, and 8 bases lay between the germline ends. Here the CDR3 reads CASSWDTSTDTQYF. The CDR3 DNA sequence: TGTGCCAGCAGCTGGGACACTAGCACAGATACGCAGTATTTT. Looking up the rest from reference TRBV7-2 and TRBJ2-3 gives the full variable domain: GAGVSQSPSNKVTEKGKDVELRCDPISGHTALYWYRQSLGQGLEFLIYFQGNSAPDKSGLPSDRFSAERTGGSVSTLTIQRTQQEDSAVYLCASSWDTSTDTQYFGPGTRLTVL.

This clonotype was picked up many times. The CDR3 DNA is TGTGCCAGCAGCTTAGTTGGGACGGCTTATGGCTACACCTTC. The encoded protein is CASSLVGTAYGYTF. This rearrangement joins TRBV7-9 to TRBJ1-2; D possibly corresponds to TRBD1 (5 bases). The CDR3 runs 14 residues. Germline V lookup: CDR1 SEHNR, CDR2 FQNEAQ (reference sequence). Trimming shortened V by 1 base and J by 5 bases, and 11 bases separated the two germline ends.

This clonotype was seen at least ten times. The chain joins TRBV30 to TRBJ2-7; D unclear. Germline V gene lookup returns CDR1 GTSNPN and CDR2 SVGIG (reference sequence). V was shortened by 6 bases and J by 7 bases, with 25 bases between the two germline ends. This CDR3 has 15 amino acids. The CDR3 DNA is TGTGCCTGCCGGCCCCTGACCAAGGTCGGTGGGGAGCAGTACTTC. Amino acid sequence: CACRPLTKVGGEQYF.

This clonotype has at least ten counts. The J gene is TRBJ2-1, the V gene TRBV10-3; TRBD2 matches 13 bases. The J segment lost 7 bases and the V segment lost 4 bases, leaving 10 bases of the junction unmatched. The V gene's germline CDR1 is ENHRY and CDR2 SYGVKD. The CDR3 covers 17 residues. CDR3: CAISVSGTSGNMNEQFF. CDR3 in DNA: TGTGCCATCAGTGTATCCGGGACTAGCGGGAATATGAATGAGCAGTTCTTC.

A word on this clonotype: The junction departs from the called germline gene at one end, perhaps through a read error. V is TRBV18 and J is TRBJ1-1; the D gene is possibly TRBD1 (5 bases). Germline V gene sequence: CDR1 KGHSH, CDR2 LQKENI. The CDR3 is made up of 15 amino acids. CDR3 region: CASSPWRGDGAEVFF. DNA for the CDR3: TGTGCCAGCTCACCATGGAGAGGGGATGGGGCTGAAGTTTTCTTT. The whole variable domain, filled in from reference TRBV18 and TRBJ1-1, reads NAGVMQNPRHLVRRRGQEARLRCSPMKGHSHVYWYRQLPEEGLKFMVYLQKENIIDESGMPKERFSAEFPKEGPSILRIQQVVRGDSAAYFCASSPWRGDGAEVFFGQGTRLTVV.

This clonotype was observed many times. The CDR3, as DNA: TGTGCCAGCCGGGACGGAGGGAACAATGAGCAGTTCTTC. Its translation: CASRDGGNNEQFF. J is TRBJ2-1 and V is TRBV25-1, with D perhaps matching TRBD2 (6 bases). The CDR3 totals 13 residues. Germline CDR1 and CDR2: MGHDK and SYGVNS. The V end lost 8 bases, the J end lost 5 bases, and 13 bases lay between the germline ends. Looking up the rest from reference TRBV25-1 and TRBJ2-1 gives the full variable domain: EADIYQTPRYLVIGTGKKITLECSQTMGHDKMYWYQQDPGMELHLIHYSYGVNSTEKGDLSSESTVSRIRTEHFPLTLESARPSHTSQYLCASRDGGNNEQFFGPGTRLTVL.

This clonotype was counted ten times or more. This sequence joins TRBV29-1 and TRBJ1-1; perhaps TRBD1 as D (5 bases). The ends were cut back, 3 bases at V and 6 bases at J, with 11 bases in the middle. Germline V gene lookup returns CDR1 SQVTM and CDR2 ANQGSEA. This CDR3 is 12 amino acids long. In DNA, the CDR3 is TGCAGCGTTGACGGGGGAGGGCCTGAAGCTTTCTTT. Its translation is CSVDGGGPEAFF.

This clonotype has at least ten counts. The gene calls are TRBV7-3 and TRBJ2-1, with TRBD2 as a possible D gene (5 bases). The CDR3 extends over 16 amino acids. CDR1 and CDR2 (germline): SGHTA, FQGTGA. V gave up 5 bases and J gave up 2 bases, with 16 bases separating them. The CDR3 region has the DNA TGTGCCAGCAGCCAACTAGGCAACCCTCCCTACAATGAGCAGTTCTTC. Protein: CASSQLGNPPYNEQFF. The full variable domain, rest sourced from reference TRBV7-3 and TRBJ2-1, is GAGVSQTPSNKVTEKGKYVELRCDPISGHTALYWYRQSLGQGPEFLIYFQGTGAADDSGLPNDRFFAVRPEGSVSTLKIQRTERGDSAVYLCASSQLGNPPYNEQFFGPGTRLTVL.

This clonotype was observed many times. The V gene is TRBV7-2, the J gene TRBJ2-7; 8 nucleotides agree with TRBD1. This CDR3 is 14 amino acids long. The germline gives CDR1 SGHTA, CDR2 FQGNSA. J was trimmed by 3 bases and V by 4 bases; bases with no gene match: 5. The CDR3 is CASSSDRAGYEQYF. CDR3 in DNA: TGTGCCAGCAGCTCGGACAGGGCGGGCTACGAGCAGTACTTC.

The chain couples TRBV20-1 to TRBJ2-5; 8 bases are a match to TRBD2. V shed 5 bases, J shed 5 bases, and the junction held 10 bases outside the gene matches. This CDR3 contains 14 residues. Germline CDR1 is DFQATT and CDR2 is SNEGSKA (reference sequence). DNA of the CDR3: TGCAGTGCTTACACCGGGACTAGTATGGAGACCCAGTACTTC. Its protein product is CSAYTGTSMETQYF.

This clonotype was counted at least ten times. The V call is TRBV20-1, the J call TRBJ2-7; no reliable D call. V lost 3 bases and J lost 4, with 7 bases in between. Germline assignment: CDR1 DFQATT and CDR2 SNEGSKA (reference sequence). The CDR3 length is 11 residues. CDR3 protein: CSASPFYEQYF. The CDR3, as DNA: TGCAGTGCTAGCCCCTTTTACGAGCAGTACTTC.

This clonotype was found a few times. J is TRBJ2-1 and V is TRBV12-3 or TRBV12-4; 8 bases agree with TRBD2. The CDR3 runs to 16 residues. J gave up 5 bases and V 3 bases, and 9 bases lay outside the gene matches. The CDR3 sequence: CASSFPRGGINNEQFF. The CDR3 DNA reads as TGTGCCAGCAGTTTCCCCCGGGGGGGGATTAACAATGAGCAGTTCTTC.

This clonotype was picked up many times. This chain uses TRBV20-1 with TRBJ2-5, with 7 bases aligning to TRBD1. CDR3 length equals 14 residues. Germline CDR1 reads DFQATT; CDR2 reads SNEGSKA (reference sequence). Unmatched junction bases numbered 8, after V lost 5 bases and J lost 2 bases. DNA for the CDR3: TGCAGTGCTCTAGACAGGGCCCTGCAAGAGACCCAGTACTTC. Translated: CSALDRALQETQYF.

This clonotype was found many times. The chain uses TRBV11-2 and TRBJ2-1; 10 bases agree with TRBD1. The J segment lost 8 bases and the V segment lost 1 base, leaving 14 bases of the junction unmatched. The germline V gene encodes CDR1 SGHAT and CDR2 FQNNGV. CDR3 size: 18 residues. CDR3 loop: CASSLVRGTGASIYEQFF. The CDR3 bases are TGTGCCAGCAGCTTAGTCCGAGGGACAGGGGCAAGTATCTATGAGCAGTTCTTC.

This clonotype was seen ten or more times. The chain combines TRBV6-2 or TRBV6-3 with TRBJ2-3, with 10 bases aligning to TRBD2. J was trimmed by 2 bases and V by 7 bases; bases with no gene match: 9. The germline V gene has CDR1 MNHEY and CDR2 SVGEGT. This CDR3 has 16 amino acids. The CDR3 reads CASTYLAGEITDTQYF. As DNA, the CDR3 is TGTGCCAGCACCTACCTAGCGGGGGAGATCACAGATACGCAGTATTTT.

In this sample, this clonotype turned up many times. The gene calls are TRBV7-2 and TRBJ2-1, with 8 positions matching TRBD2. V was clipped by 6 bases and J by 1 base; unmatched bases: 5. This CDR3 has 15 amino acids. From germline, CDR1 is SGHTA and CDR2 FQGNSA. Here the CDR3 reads CASRPTSGSYNEQFF. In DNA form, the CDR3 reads TGTGCCAGCAGGCCTACTAGCGGATCCTACAATGAGCAGTTCTTC.

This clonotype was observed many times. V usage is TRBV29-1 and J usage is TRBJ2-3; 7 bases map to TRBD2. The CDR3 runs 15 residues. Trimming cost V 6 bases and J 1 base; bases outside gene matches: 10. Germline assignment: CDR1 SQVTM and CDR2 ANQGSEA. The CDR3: CSVGLLGGGTDTQYF. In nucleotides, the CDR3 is TGCAGCGTGGGTCTTTTGGGGGGGGGCACAGATACGCAGTATTTT.

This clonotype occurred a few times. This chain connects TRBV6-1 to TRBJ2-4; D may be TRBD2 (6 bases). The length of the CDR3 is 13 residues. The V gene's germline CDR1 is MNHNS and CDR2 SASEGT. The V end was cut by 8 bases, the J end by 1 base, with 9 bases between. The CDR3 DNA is TGTGCCAGCGGAGGGGATGCCAAAAACATTCAGTACTTC. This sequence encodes CASGGDAKNIQYF.

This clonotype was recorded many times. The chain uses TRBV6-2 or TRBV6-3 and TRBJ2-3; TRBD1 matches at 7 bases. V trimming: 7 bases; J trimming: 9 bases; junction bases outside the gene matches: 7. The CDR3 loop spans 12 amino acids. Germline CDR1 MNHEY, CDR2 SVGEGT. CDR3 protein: CASTPTTGTQYF. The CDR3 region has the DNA TGTGCCAGCACCCCGACGACAGGGACGCAGTATTTT.

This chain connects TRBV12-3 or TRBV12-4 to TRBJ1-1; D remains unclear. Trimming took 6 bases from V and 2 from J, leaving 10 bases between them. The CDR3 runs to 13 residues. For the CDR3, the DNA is TGTGCCAGCAGGGACGGACCAAACACTGAAGCTTTCTTT. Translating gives CASRDGPNTEAFF.

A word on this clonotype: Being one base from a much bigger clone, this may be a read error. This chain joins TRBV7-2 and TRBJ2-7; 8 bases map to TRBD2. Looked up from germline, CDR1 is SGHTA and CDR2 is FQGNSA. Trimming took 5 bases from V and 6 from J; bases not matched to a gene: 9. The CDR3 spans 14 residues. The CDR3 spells CASSTGTRLTEQYF. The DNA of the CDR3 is TGTGCCAGCAGCACAGGGACTAGATTGACCGAGCAGTACTTC.

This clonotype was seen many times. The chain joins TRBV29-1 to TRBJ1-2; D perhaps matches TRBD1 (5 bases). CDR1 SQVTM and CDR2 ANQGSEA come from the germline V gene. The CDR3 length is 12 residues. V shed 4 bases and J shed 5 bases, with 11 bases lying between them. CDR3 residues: CSVVTGTYGYTF. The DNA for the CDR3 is TGCAGCGTTGTCACCGGGACTTATGGCTACACCTTC. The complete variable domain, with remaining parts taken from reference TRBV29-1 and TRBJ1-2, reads SAVISQKPSRDICQRGTSLTIQCQVDSQVTMMFWYRQQPGQSLTLIATANQGSEATYESGFVIDKFPISRPNLTFSTLTVSNMSPEDSSIYLCSVVTGTYGYTFGSGTRLTVV.